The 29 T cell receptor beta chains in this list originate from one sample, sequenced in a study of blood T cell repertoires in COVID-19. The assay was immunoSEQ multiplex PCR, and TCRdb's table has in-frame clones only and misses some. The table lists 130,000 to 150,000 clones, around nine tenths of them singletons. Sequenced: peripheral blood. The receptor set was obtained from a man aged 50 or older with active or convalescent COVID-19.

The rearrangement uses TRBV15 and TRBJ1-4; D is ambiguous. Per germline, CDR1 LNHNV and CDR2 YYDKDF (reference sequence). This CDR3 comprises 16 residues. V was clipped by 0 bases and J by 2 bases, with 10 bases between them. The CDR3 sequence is CATSRDPGATNEKLFF. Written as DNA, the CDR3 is TGTGCCACCAGCAGAGATCCGGGAGCCACTAATGAAAAACTGTTTTTT.

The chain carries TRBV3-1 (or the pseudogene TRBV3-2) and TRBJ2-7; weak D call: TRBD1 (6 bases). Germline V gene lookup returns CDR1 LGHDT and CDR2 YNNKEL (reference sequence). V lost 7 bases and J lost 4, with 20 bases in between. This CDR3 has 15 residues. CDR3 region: CASTTGFSGGYEQYF. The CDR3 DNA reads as TGTGCCAGCACCACAGGGTTCTCTGGTGGGTACGAGCAGTACTTC.

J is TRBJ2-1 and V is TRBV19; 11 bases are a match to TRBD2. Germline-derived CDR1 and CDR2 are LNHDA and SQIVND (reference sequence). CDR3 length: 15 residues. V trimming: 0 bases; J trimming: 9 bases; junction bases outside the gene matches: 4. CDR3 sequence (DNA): TGTGCCAGTAGTATAGATCCTAGCGGGAGGACTGAGCAGTTCTTC. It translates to CASSIDPSGRTEQFF.

The CDR3 DNA follows: TGTGCCATCAGCGCCAGTCGTGAGCAGTACTTC. Protein sequence: CAISASREQYF. V is TRBV10-3 and J is TRBJ2-7, with no clear D. The CDR3 length is 11 residues. Germline V gives CDR1 ENHRY, CDR2 SYGVKD. V was clipped by 6 bases and J by 7 bases, with 10 bases between them.

The CDR3 loop reads CARDRGGDTIYF. CDR3 coding DNA: TGTGCCAGGGACAGGGGGGGAGACACCATATATTTT. This sequence joins TRBV6-5 and TRBJ1-3; the match to TRBD1 covers 10 bases. CDR1 and CDR2 from the germline V gene are MNHEY and SVGAGI. CDR3 size: 12 residues. The J segment lost 8 bases and the V segment lost 9 bases, leaving 4 bases of the junction unmatched.

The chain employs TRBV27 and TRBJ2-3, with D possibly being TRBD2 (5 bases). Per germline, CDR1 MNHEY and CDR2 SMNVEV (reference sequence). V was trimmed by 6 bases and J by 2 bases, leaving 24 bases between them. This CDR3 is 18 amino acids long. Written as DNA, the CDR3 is TGTGCCAGCAGACTAGTTGACGTGCCGGGGAGAACCACAGATACGCAGTATTTT. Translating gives CASRLVDVPGRTTDTQYF.

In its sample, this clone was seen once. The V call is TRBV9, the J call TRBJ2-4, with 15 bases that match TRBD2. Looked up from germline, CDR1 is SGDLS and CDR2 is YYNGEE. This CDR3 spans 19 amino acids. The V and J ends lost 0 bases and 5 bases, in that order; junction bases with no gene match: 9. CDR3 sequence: CASSVGTSGRVVRENIQYF. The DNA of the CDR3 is TGTGCCAGCAGCGTAGGGACTAGCGGGAGGGTCGTGAGAGAAAACATTCAGTACTTC. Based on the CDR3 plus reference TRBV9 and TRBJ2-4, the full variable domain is DSGVTQTPKHLITATGQRVTLRCSPRSGDLSVYWYQQSLDQGLQFLIQYYNGEERAKGNILERFSAQQFPDLHSELNLSSLELGDSALYFCASSVGTSGRVVRENIQYFGAGTRLSVL.

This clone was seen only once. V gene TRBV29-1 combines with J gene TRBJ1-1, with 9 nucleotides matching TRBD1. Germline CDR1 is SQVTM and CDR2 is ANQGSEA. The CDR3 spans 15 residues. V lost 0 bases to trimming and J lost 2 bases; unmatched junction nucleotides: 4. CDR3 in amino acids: CSVEDTGGSNTEAFF. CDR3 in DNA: TGCAGCGTTGAAGACACAGGGGGCTCTAACACTGAAGCTTTCTTT. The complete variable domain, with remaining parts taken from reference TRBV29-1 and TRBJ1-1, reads SAVISQKPSRDICQRGTSLTIQCQVDSQVTMMFWYRQQPGQSLTLIATANQGSEATYESGFVIDKFPISRPNLTFSTLTVSNMSPEDSSIYLCSVEDTGGSNTEAFFGQGTRLTVV.

For the CDR3, the DNA is TGCGCCAGCAGCCAAGGCAGACTAGAACCCTCCTACAATGAGCAGTTCTTC. It codes for CASSQGRLEPSYNEQFF. The rearrangement joins TRBV4-1 to TRBJ2-1; possible D gene TRBD2, 6 bases. The CDR3 consists of 17 residues. Germline values: CDR1 MGHRA, CDR2 YSYEKL. With 1 base removed from V and 0 bases from J, the gap between germline ends came to 13 bases.

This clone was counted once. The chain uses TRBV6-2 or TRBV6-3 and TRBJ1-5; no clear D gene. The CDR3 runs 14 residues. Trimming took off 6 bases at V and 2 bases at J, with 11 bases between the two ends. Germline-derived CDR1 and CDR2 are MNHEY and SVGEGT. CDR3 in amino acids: CASSLHPRNQPQHF. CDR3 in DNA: TGTGCCAGCAGCCTACACCCACGCAATCAGCCCCAGCATTTT.

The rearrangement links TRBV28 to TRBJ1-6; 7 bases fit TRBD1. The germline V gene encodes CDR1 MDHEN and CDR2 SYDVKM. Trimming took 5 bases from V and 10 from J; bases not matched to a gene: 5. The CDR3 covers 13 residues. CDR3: CASSDRQGSPLHF. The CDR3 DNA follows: TGTGCCAGCAGTGATCGACAGGGCTCACCCCTCCACTTT.

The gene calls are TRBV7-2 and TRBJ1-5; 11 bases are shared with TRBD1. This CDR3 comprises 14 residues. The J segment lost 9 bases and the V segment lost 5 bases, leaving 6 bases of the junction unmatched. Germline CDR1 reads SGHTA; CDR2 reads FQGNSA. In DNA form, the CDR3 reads TGTGCCAGCAGCGGGACAGGGGGTTATGGGCCCCAGCATTTT. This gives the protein CASSGTGGYGPQHF.

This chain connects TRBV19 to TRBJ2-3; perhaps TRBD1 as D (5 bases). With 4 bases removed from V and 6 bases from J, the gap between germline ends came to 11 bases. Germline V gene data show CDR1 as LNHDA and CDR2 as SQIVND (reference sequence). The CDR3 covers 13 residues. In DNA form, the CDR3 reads TGTGCCAGTAGTACAGGGTTTGTGGATACGCAGTATTTT. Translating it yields CASSTGFVDTQYF.

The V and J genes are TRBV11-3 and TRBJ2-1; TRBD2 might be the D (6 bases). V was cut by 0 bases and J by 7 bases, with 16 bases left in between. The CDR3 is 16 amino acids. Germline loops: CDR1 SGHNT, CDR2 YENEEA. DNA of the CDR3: TGTGCCAGCAGCTTAGATACGGGAGCGACCCTAAATGAGCAGTTCTTC. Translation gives CASSLDTGATLNEQFF.

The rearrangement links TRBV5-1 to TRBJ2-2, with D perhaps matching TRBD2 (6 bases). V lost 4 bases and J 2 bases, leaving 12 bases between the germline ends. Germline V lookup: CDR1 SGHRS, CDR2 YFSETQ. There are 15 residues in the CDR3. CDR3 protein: CASSPGGVNTGELFF. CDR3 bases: TGCGCCAGCAGCCCAGGCGGGGTAAACACCGGGGAGCTGTTTTTT.

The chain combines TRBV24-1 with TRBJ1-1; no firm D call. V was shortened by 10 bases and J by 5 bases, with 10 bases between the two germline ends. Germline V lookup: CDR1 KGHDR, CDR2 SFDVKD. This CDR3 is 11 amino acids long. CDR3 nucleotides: TGTGCCACGAAAGTCGGTACTGAAGCTTTCTTT. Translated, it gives CATKVGTEAFF.

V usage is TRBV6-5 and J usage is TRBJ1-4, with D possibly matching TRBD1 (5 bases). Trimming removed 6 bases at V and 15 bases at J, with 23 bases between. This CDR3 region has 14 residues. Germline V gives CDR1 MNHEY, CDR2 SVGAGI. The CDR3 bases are TGTGCCAGCAGGCCGGGTCGGATTGGGACTTCGATGTTTTTT. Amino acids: CASRPGRIGTSMFF.

The CDR3: CASSQPGQGAADTQYF. The CDR3 DNA reads TGTGCCAGTAGCCAACCGGGACAGGGGGCCGCAGATACGCAGTATTTT. The chain joins TRBV19 to TRBJ2-3; TRBD1 agrees at 12 bases. V shed 6 bases, J shed 4 bases, and the junction held 8 bases outside the gene matches. Germline-derived CDR1 and CDR2 are LNHDA and SQIVND (reference sequence). The CDR3 is 16 amino acids.

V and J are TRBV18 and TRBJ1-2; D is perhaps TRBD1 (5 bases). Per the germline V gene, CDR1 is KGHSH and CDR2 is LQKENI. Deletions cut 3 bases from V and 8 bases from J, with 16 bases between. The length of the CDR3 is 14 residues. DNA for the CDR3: TGTGCCAGCTCACCGGTTCCAGGGATGGAAGGCTACACCTTC. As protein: CASSPVPGMEGYTF.

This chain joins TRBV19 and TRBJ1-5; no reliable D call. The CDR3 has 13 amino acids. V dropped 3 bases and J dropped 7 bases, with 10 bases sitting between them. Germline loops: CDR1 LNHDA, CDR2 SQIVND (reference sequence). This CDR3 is CASSMEAVQPQHF. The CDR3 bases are TGTGCCAGTAGTATGGAGGCCGTCCAGCCCCAGCATTTT.

This chain's CDR3 is CASSLPSGVQETQYF. The CDR3 region has the DNA TGCGCCAGCAGCTTGCCCAGCGGGGTACAAGAGACCCAGTACTTC. The chain employs TRBV5-1 and TRBJ2-5, with 7 bases fitting TRBD2. This CDR3 comprises 15 residues. The V gene's germline CDR1 is SGHRS and CDR2 YFSETQ. With V trimmed by 1 base and J by 2 bases, 5 bases remained unmatched.

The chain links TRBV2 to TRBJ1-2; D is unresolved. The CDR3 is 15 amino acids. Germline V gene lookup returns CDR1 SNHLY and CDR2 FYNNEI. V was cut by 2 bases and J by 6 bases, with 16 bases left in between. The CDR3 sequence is CASSETGFSAHGYTF. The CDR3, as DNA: TGTGCCAGCAGTGAAACCGGGTTCAGTGCCCATGGCTACACCTTC. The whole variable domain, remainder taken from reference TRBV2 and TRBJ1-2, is EPEVTQTPSHQVTQMGQEVILRCVPISNHLYFYWYRQILGQKVEFLVSFYNNEISEKSEIFDDQFSVERPDGSNFTLKIRSTKLEDSAMYFCASSETGFSAHGYTFGSGTRLTVV.

The CDR3 is CAWSVRGMNTEAFF. The DNA of the CDR3 is TGTGCCTGGAGTGTTCGGGGGATGAACACTGAAGCTTTCTTT. This chain uses TRBV30 with TRBJ1-1; maybe TRBD1 (5 bases). Trimming left V 0 bases short and J 0 bases short, with 8 bases between. This CDR3 contains 14 residues. Per germline, CDR1 GTSNPN and CDR2 SVGIG (reference sequence).

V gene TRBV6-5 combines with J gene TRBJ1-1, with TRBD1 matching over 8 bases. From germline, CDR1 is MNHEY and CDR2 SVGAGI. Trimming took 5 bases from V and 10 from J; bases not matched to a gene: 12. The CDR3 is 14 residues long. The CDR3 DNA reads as TGTGCCAGCAGTAACACCGATCGCAGGGGGCTAGCTTTCTTT. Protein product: CASSNTDRRGLAFF.

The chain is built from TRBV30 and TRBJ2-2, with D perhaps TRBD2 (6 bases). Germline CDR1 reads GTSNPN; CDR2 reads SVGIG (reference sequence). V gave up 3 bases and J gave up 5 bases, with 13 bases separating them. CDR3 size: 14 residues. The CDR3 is CAWRRVGGTGELFF. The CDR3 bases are TGTGCCTGGAGGCGTGTCGGAGGGACCGGGGAGCTGTTTTTT.

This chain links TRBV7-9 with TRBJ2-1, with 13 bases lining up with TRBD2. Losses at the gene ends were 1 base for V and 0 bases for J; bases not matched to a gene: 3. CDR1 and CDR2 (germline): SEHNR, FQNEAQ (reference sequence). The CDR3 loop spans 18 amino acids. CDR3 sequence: CASSLGGLAGRSYNEQFF. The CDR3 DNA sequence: TGTGCCAGCAGCTTAGGGGGACTAGCGGGGCGCTCCTACAATGAGCAGTTCTTC.

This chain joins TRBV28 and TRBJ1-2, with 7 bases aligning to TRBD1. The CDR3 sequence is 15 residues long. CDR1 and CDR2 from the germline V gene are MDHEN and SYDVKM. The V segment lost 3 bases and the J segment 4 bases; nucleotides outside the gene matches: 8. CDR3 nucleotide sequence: TGTGCCAGCAGTTTTAGAGGGGCAGGGGGCTATGGCTACACCTTC. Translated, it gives CASSFRGAGGYGYTF.

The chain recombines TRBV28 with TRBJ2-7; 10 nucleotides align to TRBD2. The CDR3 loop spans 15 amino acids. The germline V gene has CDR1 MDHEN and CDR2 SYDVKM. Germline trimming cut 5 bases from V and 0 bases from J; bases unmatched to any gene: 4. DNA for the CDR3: TGTGCCAGCAGTCCCCGGACTAGCGGCTCCTACGAGCAGTACTTC. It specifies CASSPRTSGSYEQYF.

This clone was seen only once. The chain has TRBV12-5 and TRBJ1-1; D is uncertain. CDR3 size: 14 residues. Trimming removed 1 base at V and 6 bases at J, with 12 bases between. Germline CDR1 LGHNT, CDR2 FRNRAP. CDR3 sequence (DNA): TGTGCTAGTGGTTTGGGATCAGCAGGATCTGAAGCTTTCTTT. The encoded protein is CASGLGSAGSEAFF. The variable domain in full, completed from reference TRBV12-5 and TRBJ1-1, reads DARVTQTPRHKVTEMGQEVTMRCQPILGHNTVFWYRQTMMQGLELLAYFRNRAPLDDSGMPKDRFSAEMPDATLATLKIQPSEPRDSAVYFCASGLGSAGSEAFFGQGTRLTVV.